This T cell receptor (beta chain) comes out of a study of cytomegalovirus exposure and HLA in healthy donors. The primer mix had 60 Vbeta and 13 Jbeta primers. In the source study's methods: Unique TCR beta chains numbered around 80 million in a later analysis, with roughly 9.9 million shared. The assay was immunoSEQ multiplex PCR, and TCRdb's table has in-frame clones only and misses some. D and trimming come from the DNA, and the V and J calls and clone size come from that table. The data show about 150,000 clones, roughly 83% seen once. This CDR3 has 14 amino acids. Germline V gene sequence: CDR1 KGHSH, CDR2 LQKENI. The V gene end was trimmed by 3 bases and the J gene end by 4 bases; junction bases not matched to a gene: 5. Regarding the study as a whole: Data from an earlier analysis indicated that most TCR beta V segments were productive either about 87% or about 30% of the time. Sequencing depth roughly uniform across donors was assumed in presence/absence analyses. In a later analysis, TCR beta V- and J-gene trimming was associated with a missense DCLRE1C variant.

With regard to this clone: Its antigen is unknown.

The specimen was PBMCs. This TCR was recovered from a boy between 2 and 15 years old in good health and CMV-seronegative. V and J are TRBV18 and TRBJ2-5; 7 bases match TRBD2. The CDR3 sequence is CASSPEAGLETQYF. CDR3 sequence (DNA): TGTGCCAGCTCACCGGAAGCGGGGTTAGAGACCCAGTACTTC.